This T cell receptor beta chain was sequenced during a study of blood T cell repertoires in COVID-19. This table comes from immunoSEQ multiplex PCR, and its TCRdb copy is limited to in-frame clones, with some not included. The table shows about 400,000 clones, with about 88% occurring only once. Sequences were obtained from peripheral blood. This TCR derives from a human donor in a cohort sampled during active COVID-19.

CDR3 sequence: CASSPGLATTDTQYF. The CDR3 DNA reads TGTGCCAGCAGCCCCGGACTAGCGACCACAGATACGCAGTATTTT. This sequence joins TRBV11-1 and TRBJ2-3; 9 nucleotides line up with TRBD2. This CDR3 region has 15 residues. Germline V lookup: CDR1 SGHAT, CDR2 FQDESV (reference sequence). V lost 5 bases and J lost 2; bases outside the gene matches: 5.